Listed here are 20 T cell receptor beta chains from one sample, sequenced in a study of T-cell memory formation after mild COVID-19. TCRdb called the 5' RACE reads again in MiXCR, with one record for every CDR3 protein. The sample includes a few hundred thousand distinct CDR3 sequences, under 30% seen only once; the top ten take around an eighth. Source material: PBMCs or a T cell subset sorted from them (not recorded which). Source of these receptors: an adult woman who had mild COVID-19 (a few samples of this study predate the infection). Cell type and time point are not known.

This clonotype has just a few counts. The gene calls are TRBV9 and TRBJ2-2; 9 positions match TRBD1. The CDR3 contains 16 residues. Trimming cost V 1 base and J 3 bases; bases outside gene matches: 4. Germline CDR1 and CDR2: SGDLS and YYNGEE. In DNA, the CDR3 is TGTGCCAGCAGCGTATTACAGGGGGCTCACACCGGGGAGCTGTTTTTT. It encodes CASSVLQGAHTGELFF.

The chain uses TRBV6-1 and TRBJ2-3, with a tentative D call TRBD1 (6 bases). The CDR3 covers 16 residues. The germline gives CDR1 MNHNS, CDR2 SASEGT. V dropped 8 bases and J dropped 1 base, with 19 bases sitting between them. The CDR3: CASVLRGGVGTDTQYF. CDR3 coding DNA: TGTGCCAGCGTCCTTAGAGGGGGAGTCGGCACAGATACGCAGTATTTT.

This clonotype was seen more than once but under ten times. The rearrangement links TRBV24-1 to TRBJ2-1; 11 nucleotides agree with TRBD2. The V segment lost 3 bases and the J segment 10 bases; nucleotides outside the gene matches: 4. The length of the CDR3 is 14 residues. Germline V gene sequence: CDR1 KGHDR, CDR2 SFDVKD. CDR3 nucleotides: TGTGCCACCAGTGATACTAGCGGGAGTCGGGAGCAGTTCTTC. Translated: CATSDTSGSREQFF.

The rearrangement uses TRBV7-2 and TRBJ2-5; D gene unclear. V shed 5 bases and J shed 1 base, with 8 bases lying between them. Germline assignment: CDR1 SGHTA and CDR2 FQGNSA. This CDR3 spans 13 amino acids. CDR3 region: CASSLDPQETQYF. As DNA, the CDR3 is TGTGCCAGCAGCCTAGACCCCCAAGAGACCCAGTACTTC.

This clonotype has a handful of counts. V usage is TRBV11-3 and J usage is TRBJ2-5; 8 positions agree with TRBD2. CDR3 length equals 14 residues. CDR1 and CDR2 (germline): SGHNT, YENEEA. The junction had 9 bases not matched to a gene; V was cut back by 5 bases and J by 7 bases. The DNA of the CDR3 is TGTGCCAGCAGCCAGGTCGGGGGGGCAGGGACCCAGTACTTC. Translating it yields CASSQVGGAGTQYF.

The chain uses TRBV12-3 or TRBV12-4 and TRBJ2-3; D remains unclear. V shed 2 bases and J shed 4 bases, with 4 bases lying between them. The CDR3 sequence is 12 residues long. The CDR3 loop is CASSLYSDTQYF. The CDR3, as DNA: TGTGCCAGCAGTTTATACTCAGATACGCAGTATTTT.

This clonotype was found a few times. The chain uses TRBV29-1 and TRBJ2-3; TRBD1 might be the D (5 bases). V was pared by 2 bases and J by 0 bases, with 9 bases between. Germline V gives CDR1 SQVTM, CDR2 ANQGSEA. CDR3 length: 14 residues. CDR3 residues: CSVEPQGSTDTQYF. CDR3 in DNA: TGCAGCGTTGAACCTCAGGGAAGCACAGATACGCAGTATTTT.

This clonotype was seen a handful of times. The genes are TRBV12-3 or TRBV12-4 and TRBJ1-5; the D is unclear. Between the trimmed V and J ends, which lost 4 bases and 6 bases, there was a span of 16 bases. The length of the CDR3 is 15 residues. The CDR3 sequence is CASSSLGLSGQPQHF. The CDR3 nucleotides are TGTGCCAGCAGTTCTCTGGGTTTGAGCGGTCAGCCCCAGCATTTT.

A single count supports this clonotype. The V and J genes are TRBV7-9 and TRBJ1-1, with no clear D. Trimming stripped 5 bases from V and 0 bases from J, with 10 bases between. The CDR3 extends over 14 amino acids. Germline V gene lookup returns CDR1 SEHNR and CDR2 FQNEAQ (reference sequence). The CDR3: CASSILQLNTEAFF. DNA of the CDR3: TGTGCCAGCAGCATCTTACAGCTGAACACTGAAGCTTTCTTT.

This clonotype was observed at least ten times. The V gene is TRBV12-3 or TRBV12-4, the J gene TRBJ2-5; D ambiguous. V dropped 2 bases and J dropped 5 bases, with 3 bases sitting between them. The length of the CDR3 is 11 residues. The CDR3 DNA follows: TGTGCCAGCAGTTTATACGAGACCCAGTACTTC. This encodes CASSLYETQYF.

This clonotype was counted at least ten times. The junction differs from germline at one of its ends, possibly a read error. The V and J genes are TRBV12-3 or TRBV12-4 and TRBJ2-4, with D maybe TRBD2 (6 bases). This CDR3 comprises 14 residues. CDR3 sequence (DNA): TGTGCCAGCGGTTTAGCGGCAGCCAAAAACATTCAGTACTTC. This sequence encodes CASGLAAAKNIQYF.

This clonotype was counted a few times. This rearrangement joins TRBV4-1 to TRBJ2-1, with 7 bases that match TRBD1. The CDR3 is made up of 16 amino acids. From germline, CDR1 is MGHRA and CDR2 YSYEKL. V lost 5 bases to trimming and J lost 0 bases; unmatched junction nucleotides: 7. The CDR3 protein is CASSTPTGRSYNEQFF. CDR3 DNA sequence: TGCGCCAGCAGCACTCCGACAGGGCGCTCCTACAATGAGCAGTTCTTC.

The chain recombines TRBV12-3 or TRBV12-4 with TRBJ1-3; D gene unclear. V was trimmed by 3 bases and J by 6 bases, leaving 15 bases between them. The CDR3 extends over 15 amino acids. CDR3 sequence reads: CASSLGGVGKNTIYF. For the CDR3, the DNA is TGTGCCAGCAGTTTGGGAGGAGTGGGTAAAAACACCATATATTTT.

The CDR3 here is CASSRDRDRTDTQYF. CDR3 bases: TGTGCCAGCAGCCGGGACAGGGATAGAACAGATACGCAGTATTTT. V is TRBV5-8 and J is TRBJ2-3; 9 bases align to TRBD1. This CDR3 comprises 15 residues. The V gene's germline CDR1 is SGHTS and CDR2 YDEGEE. The trim removed 4 bases at V and 3 bases at J, leaving 6 bases unmatched.

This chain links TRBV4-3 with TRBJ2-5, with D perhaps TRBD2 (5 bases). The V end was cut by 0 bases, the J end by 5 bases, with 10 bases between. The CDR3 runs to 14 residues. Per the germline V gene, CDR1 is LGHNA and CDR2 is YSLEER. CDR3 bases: TGCGCCAGCAGCCAAGACCAGAGGAGGGAGACCCAGTACTTC. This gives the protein CASSQDQRRETQYF.

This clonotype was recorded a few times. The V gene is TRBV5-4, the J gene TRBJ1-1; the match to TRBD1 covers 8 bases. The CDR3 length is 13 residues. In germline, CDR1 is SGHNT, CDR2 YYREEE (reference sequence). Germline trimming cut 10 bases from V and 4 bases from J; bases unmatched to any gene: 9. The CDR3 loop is CAGTRQGTTEAFF. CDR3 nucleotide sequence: TGTGCCGGGACACGACAGGGGACCACTGAAGCTTTCTTT.

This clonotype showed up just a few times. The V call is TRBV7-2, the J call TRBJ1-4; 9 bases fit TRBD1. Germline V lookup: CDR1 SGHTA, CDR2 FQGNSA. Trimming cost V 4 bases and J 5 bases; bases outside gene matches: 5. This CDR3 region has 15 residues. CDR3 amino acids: CASSSQGARNEKLFF. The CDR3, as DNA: TGTGCCAGCAGCTCACAGGGGGCAAGAAATGAAAAACTGTTTTTT.

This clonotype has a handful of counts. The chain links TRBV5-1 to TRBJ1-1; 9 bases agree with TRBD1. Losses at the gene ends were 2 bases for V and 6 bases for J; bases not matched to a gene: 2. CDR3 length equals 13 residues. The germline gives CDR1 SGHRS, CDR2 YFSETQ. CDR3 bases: TGCGCCAGCAGCTTACAGGGGGCCTCTGAAGCTTTCTTT. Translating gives CASSLQGASEAFF. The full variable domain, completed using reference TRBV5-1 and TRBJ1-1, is KAGVTQTPRYLIKTRGQQVTLSCSPISGHRSVSWYQQTPGQGLQFLFEYFSETQRNKGNFPGRFSGRQFSNSRSEMNVSTLELGDSALYLCASSLQGASEAFFGQGTRLTVV.

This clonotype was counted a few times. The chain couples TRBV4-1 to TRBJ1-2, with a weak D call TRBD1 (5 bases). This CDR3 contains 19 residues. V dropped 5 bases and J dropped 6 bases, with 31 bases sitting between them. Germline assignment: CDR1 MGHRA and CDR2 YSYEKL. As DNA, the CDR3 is TGCGCCAGCAGCTCCCCTAGGAAAACCGACATCATAGAGGGGAATGGCTACACCTTC. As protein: CASSSPRKTDIIEGNGYTF.

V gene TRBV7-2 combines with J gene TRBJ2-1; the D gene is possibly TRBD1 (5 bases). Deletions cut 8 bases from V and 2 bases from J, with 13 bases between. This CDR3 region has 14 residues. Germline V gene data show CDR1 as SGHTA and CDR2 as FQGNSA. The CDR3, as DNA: TGTGCCAGCGGCTGGGGCGCACCCTACAATGAGCAGTTCTTC. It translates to CASGWGAPYNEQFF.